The entry that follows covers one T cell receptor (beta chain) sequence. Authors' analysis steps: Quantification of nucleated cells was approximated via reference gene primer amplification. Generated by immunoSEQ multiplex PCR, the TCRdb table keeps only in-frame clones and is missing some. That table furnishes V, J and clone size, whereas the DNA furnished D and trimming. The sample shows 250,000 or so clones, roughly 88% of them seen only once. The data derive from a study of blood T cell repertoires in COVID-19. About the research overall: Donors in the United States, Italy and Spain gave samples during acute or convalescent COVID-19.

Participants were aged about 18 to 95 years, lived in 25 or so US areas, and enrolled virtually. Participants were placed into cohorts based on the clinical history they reported. The CDR3 totals 15 residues. J was trimmed by 4 bases and V by 0 bases; bases with no gene match: 6. Germline CDR1 is SGHRS and CDR2 is YFSETQ. The sample was PBMCs or T cells enriched from blood (not recorded which). This chain joins TRBV5-1 and TRBJ1-2; 7 bases fit TRBD1. The clonotype was recovered from a woman aged 25 to 39 who had been exposed to COVID-19. Here the CDR3 DNA reads TGCGCCAGCAGCTTGGATGCAGGGGGAACCTATGGCTACACCTTC. The encoded protein is CASSLDAGGTYGYTF.